This paragraph reports one T cell receptor (beta chain). CDR3 length: 14 amino acids. With 4 bases removed from V and 5 bases from J, the gap between germline ends came to 15 bases. The germline CDR1 and CDR2 sequences are SGHRS and YFSETQ. The data were produced by immunoSEQ multiplex PCR, yet TCRdb's version contains in-frame clones alone and is incomplete. Of more than 90,000 clones listed, around 91% are singletons. The data stem from a study of Tregs in tolerant kidney transplant recipients. Sequenced material: CD4+ T cells from blood. The V and J genes are TRBV5-1 and TRBJ1-1; the D is unclear. The sequence derives from a human donor in good health. The CDR3 sequence is CASSVARKETEAFF. CDR3 sequence (DNA): TGCGCCAGCAGCGTGGCTAGGAAGGAGACTGAAGCTTTCTTT.